The clone carrying this T cell receptor (beta chain) was seen a few times. Its antigen is unknown. Germline lookup yields CDR1 ENHRY and CDR2 SYGVKD. Trimming left V 10 bases short and J 5 bases short, with 18 bases between. The CDR3 runs to 15 residues. This sample is part of a study of CD8+CD57+ T cells in acquired aplastic anemia. Study details: Sorted cells (CD4+ and CD8+) yielded DNA amounts that averaged roughly 3 ug.

Using genomic DNA as the template, TCR beta VDJ and CDR3 profiling was carried out. TCRdb analysed the reads with MiXCR anew, one entry per CDR3 protein. The table shows 180,000 or so distinct CDR3 sequences, with under 55% occurring only once. Whole-study findings and limits: CD8+ Simpson's diversity did not differ significantly between patients and controls. The number of CD8+ CDR3 sequences shared by patients and controls was roughly 30.

The sample consisted of sorted CD4+, CD8+, or CD8+CD57+ T cells (not recorded which) from PBMCs. V and J are TRBV10-3 and TRBJ1-6, with D perhaps TRBD1 (6 bases). This TCR was sampled from a human donor in good health. CDR3 coding DNA: TGTGCCACCGCGCCCCGGGACAAAAATAATTCACCCCTCCACTTT. Protein: CATAPRDKNNSPLHF.